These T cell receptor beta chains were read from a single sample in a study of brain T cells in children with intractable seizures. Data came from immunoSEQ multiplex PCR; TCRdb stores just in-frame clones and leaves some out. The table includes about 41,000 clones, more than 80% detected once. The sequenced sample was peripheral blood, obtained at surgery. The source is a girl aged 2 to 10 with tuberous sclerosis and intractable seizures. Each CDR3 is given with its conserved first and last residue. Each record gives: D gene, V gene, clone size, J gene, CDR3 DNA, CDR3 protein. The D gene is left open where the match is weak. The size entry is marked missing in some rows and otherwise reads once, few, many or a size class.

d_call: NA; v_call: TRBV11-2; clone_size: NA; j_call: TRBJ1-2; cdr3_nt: TGTGCCAGCAGCTTTTCGGAGGGGAGGGTCTATGGCTACACCTTC; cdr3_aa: CASSFSEGRVYGYTF
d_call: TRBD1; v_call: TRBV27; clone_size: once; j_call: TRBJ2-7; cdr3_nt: TGTGCCAGCAGTTTATCCTCCCGCAGGACAGGGGGATCCTACGAGCAGTACTTC; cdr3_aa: CASSLSSRRTGGSYEQYF
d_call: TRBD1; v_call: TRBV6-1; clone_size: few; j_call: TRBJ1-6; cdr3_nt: TGTGCCAGCAGTGCCGGGACAGGGTACAAGAGTGGAAATAATTCACCCCTCCACTTT; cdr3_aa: CASSAGTGYKSGNNSPLHF
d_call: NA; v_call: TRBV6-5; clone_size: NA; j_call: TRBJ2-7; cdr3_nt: TGTGCCAGCAGTTGGGACATTTCCTACGAGCAGTACTTC; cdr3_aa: CASSWDISYEQYF
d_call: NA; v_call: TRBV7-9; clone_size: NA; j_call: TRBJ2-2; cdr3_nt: TGTGCCAGCAGCTTATGGAGAGACACCGGGGAGCTGTTTTTT; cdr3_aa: CASSLWRDTGELFF
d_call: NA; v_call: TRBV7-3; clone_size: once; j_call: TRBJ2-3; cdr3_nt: TGTGCCAGCAGCTTAGCGGCACTTGATACGCAGTATTTT; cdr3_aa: CASSLAALDTQYF
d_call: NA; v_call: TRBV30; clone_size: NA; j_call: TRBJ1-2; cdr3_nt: TGTGCCTGGATTAGTGCCCAATTGGTCGATGGCTACACCTTC; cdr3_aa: CAWISAQLVDGYTF
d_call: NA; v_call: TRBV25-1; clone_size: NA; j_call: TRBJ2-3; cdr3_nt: TGTGCCAGCAGTGCAGCCGGGGAAGATACGCAGTATTTT; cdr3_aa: CASSAAGEDTQYF
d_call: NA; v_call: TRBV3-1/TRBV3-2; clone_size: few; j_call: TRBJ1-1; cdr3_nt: TGTGCCAGCAGCCAAGATGTGGAGCCTGAAGCTTTCTTT; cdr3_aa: CASSQDVEPEAFF
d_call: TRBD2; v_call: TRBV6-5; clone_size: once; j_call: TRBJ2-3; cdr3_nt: TGTGCCAGCAGTTACACGGCGGGGGGCCCAGATACGCAGTATTTT; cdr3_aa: CASSYTAGGPDTQYF
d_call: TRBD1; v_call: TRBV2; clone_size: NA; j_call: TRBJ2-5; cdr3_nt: TGTGCCAGCAGTGAATTGAGTCTACAGGGGAAACAGACCCAGTACTTC; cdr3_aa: CASSELSLQGKQTQYF
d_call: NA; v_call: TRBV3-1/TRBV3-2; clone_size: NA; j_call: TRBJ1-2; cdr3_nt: TGTGCCAGCAGCCCCCGAGGGCGGACTTACACCTTC; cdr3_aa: CASSPRGRTYTF
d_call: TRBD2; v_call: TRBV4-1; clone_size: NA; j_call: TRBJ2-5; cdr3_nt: TGCGCCAGCAGCCAAGATCAGCGGGGGGCCGGGGAGACCCAGTACTTC; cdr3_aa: CASSQDQRGAGETQYF